Reported below is one T cell receptor beta chain. Ten or more counts support this clonotype. The antigen it recognizes is unknown. The input lacks base qualities; no much larger clone sits a single base away. The cysteine opens and the phenylalanine closes a CDR3 of 13 amino acids. CDR3 DNA only is kept here, 39 bases in frame from base 1. These data are taken from a study of human T cells and chemical hapten exposure (dated by TCRdb to the early 2020s). For context, the study as a whole: For sensitization, 2% DPC in acetone was applied to a 2 cm by 2 cm area of upper inner arm skin. The patient cohort, mostly female, included alopecia areata with under or over 50% scalp involvement, alopecia totalis and alopecia universalis. Blood samples were taken from patients before sensitization (week 0) and then at 2, 6 and about 24 weeks after DPC sensitization. In alopecia patients, the study followed how the peripheral blood TCR repertoire changed in vivo over primary and secondary sensitization to diphenylcyclopropenone (DPC), a hapten. The libraries were sequenced as a pool, and the TCR yield per sample differed mostly because of small variations in library volumes within the pool. About 27 alopecia patients gave blood for TCR sequencing at one to four time points (pre-sensitization, 2, 6 and 24 weeks). Throughout the study period of 20 to 30 weeks, patients also received therapeutic DPC doses to the scalp every week. Patch tests used Finn chambers with 0.01% DPC on the upper back, scored after 6 days by International Contact Dermatitis Research Group standards. Study-wide findings and limitations: Repeated subsampling changed both the strength of the expansion versus patch-test correlation and the threshold at which the correlation became significant. Alopecia, a presumed autoimmune disease, was present in all patients, so the immune response of the patients might differ from that of healthy individuals. Significantly more large CDR3 similarity clusters were formed by expanded TCRs than by pre-sensitization or healthy control sets, consistent with antigen-driven responses. A positive correlation was found between the number of PT1 expanded TCRs and patch test score, with significance reached at thresholds 8, 16 and 32 but not 4. DPC sensitization did not change how many TCRs were above 1 in 1000 frequency, and no evidence was found of alterations in global repertoire structure.

Per the publication, the time point label means: patch test 2, 6 weeks after DPC sensitization. The treatment or condition label corresponds to: therapeutic diphenylcyclopropenone sensitization with weekly scalp DPC. Blood at each patch-test visit was drawn before the patch test was applied. Patients were eligible if aged 18 to 70, diagnosed with alopecia and judged suitable for DPC therapy, and pregnant patients were excluded. Unfractionated whole blood was collected in Tempus Blood RNA tubes, and total RNA was extracted from that blood. Library preparation used RACE. The sequencing machine was a NextSeq 500. During library preparation, unique molecular identifiers were attached to individual cDNA molecules so that TCRs could be counted in a quantitative, reproducible way. From each blood RNA sample, both TCR alpha and TCR beta chains were sequenced. The source study handled its data this way. A median of around 100,000 TCRs per sample was observed, with a range of about 23,224 to 690,600. V, J and CDR3 annotation of the TCR reads was carried out using the Decombinator software suite. To make PS versus PT1 abundance plots, every sample was subsampled to the same number of TCRs (28,000). TCRs were defined as expanded if absent before sensitization and observed at least eight times at the 2-week time point. TCRdb passed the public sequencing reads through fastp at Q25 and MiXCR, retaining productive beta sequences. All rows with the same CDR3 protein become a single entry with the most common DNA and genes. The V and J calls and clone size come from TCRdb's table, not from the authors' own analysis. This sample holds approximately 85,000 distinct CDR3 sequences; around 9.6% were observed only once. The ten most abundant clones make up 2% to 3% of the sample.

In this chain, TRBV21-1 is recombined with TRBJ2-7. TRBV21-1 constitutes a pseudogene. The sequence was collected from a woman between 25 and 40 years old with alopecia areata. Some clones in this sample may be carry-over from other donors' samples. The specimen was whole blood, collected in connection with sensitization to the hapten diphenylcyclopropenone (DPC). The CDR3 protein sequence reads: CASSSRGNYEQYF. The DNA sequence is given as TGTGCCAGCAGCAGTCGGGGAAACTACGAGCAGTACTTC.